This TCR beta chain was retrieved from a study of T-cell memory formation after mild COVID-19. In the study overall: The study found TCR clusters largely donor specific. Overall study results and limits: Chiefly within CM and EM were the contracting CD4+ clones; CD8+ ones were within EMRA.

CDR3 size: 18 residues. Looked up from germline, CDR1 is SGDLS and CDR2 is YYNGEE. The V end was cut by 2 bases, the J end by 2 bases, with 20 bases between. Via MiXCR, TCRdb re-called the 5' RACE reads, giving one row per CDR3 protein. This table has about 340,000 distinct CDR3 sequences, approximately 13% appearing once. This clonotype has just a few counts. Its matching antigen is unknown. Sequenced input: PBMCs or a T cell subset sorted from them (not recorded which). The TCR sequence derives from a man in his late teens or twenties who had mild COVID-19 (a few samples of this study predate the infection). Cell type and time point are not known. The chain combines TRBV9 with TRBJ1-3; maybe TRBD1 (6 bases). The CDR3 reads CASSVFPEAGTTGNTIYF. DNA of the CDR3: TGTGCCAGCAGCGTGTTCCCCGAAGCAGGGACAACTGGAAACACCATATATTTT.